The 22 T cell receptor beta chains in this list originate from one sample, sequenced in a study of T cell responses to AZD1222 COVID-19 vaccine (dated by TCRdb to about 2021). Read against the paper, the sample's time point label means: about 28 days (+/-7) after the second vaccine dose. The library was made by the immunoSEQ multiplex PCR assay. This is the immuneACCESS table as TCRdb keeps it, with only in-frame sequences that have V and J called. A part of the clones is gone; compared with another copy, unresolved V genes explain less than half, and the rest is unexplained. For this sample there are 72,000 or so clones; 80% to 90% appear just once. Of the sample, roughly 27% is held by the ten largest clones. Material: peripheral blood, obtained 28 days after the second AZD1222 dose. These receptors were obtained from an adult who received the AZD1222 COVID-19 vaccine.

This chain links TRBV9 with TRBJ2-3; weak D call: TRBD2 (6 bases). Germline assignment: CDR1 SGDLS and CDR2 YYNGEE. This CDR3 has 15 residues. Deletions cut 2 bases from V and 2 bases from J, with 12 bases between. CDR3 bases: TGTGCCAGCAGCGTGGGACTCCCACCCACAGATACGCAGTATTTT. Translation: CASSVGLPPTDTQYF.

Note on this clone: A read error may account for a junction end that differs from germline. J is TRBJ2-3 and V is TRBV11-3, with 10 bases aligning to TRBD2. The CDR3 runs to 16 residues. The germline V gene encodes CDR1 SGHNT and CDR2 YENEEA. CDR3 amino acids: CASSLVGTSGTDTQYF. In DNA form, the CDR3 reads TGTGCCAGCAGTTTAGTCGGGACTAGCGGCACAGATACGCAGTATTTT.

The genes are TRBV10-3 and TRBJ1-5, with D perhaps matching TRBD1 (6 bases). CDR3 size: 13 residues. Trimming took off 6 bases at V and 4 bases at J, with 10 bases between the two ends. Looked up from germline, CDR1 is ENHRY and CDR2 is SYGVKD. The CDR3 DNA reads TGTGCCATCAGGGAACAGGGAAATCAGCCCCAGCATTTT. This sequence encodes CAIREQGNQPQHF.

This clone appeared a single time. CDR3 in amino acids: CASVGVAFYNEQFF. The CDR3 DNA follows: TGTGCCAGCGTTGGGGTAGCTTTCTACAATGAGCAGTTCTTC. The rearrangement uses TRBV2 and TRBJ2-1, with D unclear. Per germline, CDR1 SNHLY and CDR2 FYNNEI. Trimming shortened V by 8 bases and J by 3 bases, and 14 bases separated the two germline ends. The CDR3 totals 14 residues.

The chain couples TRBV6-5 to TRBJ2-7; D is perhaps TRBD1 or TRBD2 (5 bases each). The CDR3 length is 15 residues. Per germline, CDR1 MNHEY and CDR2 SVGAGI. Trimming took 8 bases from V and 2 from J, leaving 19 bases between them. The CDR3 sequence is CASYQLGASTYEQYF. CDR3 DNA: TGTGCCAGCTACCAGCTCGGGGCTTCAACCTACGAGCAGTACTTC.

This chain uses TRBV6-1 with TRBJ1-2; a weak D match, TRBD1 (5 bases). V lost 2 bases, J lost 4 bases, and 11 bases lay in between. The CDR3 is 14 residues long. Looked up from germline, CDR1 is MNHNS and CDR2 is SASEGT. CDR3: CASSEIGESYGYTF. CDR3 nucleotides: TGTGCCAGCAGTGAAATAGGGGAGAGCTATGGCTACACCTTC.

The rearrangement links TRBV20-1 to TRBJ2-1; weak D call: TRBD1 (5 bases). CDR3 length equals 11 residues. V was trimmed by 5 bases and J by 6 bases, leaving 8 bases between them. Germline V gene sequence: CDR1 DFQATT, CDR2 SNEGSKA (reference sequence). The CDR3 region is CSAGASNEQFF. The CDR3 nucleotides are TGCAGTGCTGGGGCATCCAATGAGCAGTTCTTC.

The chain joins TRBV5-6 to TRBJ2-3; no clear D. Per germline, CDR1 SGHDT and CDR2 YYEEEE. The V end was cut by 1 base, the J end by 0 bases, with 12 bases between. The CDR3 is 16 amino acids. CDR3 in amino acids: CASSLLVDPSTDTQYF. The CDR3, as DNA: TGTGCCAGCAGCTTGTTGGTCGACCCTAGCACAGATACGCAGTATTTT.

This clone has more than one count but fewer than ten. The chain couples TRBV5-4 to TRBJ2-1; 9 nucleotides line up with TRBD1. V lost 4 bases to trimming and J lost 5 bases; unmatched junction nucleotides: 7. This CDR3 spans 15 amino acids. In germline, CDR1 is SGHNT, CDR2 YYREEE (reference sequence). The CDR3 nucleotides read TGTGCCAGCAGCCCGGGACAGGGATTGAACAATGAGCAGTTCTTC. Translation: CASSPGQGLNNEQFF. Variable domain in full (rest from reference TRBV5-4 and TRBJ2-1): ETGVTQSPTHLIKTRGQQVTLRCSSQSGHNTVSWYQQALGQGPQFIFQYYREEENGRGNFPPRFSGLQFPNYSSELNVNALELDDSALYLCASSPGQGLNNEQFFGPGTRLTVL.

This clone has just one count. The chain employs TRBV4-1 and TRBJ1-2; 7 bases line up with TRBD1. The junction had 12 bases not matched to a gene; V was cut back by 0 bases and J by 5 bases. This CDR3 comprises 17 residues. Germline values: CDR1 MGHRA, CDR2 YSYEKL. In DNA, the CDR3 is TGCGCCAGCAGCCAAGATAGGGCCCGACAGGGACCATATGGCTACACCTTC. Residues: CASSQDRARQGPYGYTF.

V gene TRBV27 combines with J gene TRBJ2-7; D possibly uses TRBD1 or TRBD2 (5 bases each). This CDR3 region has 15 residues. Trimming took off 6 bases at V and 1 base at J, with 16 bases between the two ends. CDR1 is MNHEY and CDR2 is SMNVEV in the germline V gene (reference sequence). The CDR3 sequence is CASRIQGPGSYEQYF. CDR3 nucleotides: TGTGCCAGCAGGATTCAGGGACCTGGATCCTACGAGCAGTACTTC.

Comment on this clone: The junction differs from germline at one of its ends, possibly a read error. The chain uses TRBV19 and TRBJ2-3; a weak D match, TRBD2 (7 bases). The CDR3 runs 15 residues. Germline V gene lookup returns CDR1 LNHDA and CDR2 SQIVND (reference sequence). DNA of the CDR3: TGTGCCAGCAGTACCGGGCGGGGGCCCACAGATACGCAGTATTTT. Its translation is CASSTGRGPTDTQYF.

The chain combines TRBV27 with TRBJ1-2; TRBD1 agrees at 8 bases. Germline V gene sequence: CDR1 MNHEY, CDR2 SMNVEV (reference sequence). The length of the CDR3 is 16 residues. The trim removed 9 bases at V and 7 bases at J, leaving 19 bases unmatched. The CDR3 DNA reads as TGTGCCAGACCTAGGGACGGGACAGGTTGGGTTGGTGGCTACACCTTC. It translates to CARPRDGTGWVGGYTF.

The rearrangement joins TRBV28 to TRBJ2-3; 9 nucleotides match TRBD1. The length of the CDR3 is 14 residues. Germline CDR1 is MDHEN and CDR2 is SYDVKM. The junction had 5 bases not matched to a gene; V was cut back by 6 bases and J by 4 bases. The chain's CDR3 is CASRLGTGSDTQYF. The DNA for the CDR3 is TGTGCCAGCAGGCTCGGGACAGGGTCAGATACGCAGTATTTT.

V is TRBV6-5 and J is TRBJ2-5; D unresolved. CDR3 length equals 14 residues. The ends were cut back, 8 bases at V and 7 bases at J, with 20 bases in the middle. Germline CDR1 MNHEY, CDR2 SVGAGI. Here the CDR3 reads CASQPAGLAGTQYF. The CDR3 DNA is TGTGCCAGCCAACCTGCCGGTCTGGCCGGGACCCAGTACTTC.

This clone was recorded once. The V call is TRBV5-5, the J call TRBJ1-2; D is unclear. The CDR3 has 15 residues. Trimming shortened V by 0 bases and J by 6 bases, and 15 bases separated the two germline ends. CDR1 is SGHKS and CDR2 is YYEKEE in the germline V gene (reference sequence). The CDR3 sequence: CASSLGRVQSHGYTF. CDR3 sequence (DNA): TGTGCCAGCAGCTTGGGACGGGTACAAAGCCATGGCTACACCTTC.

The chain uses TRBV6-2 or TRBV6-3 and TRBJ2-7; the D is unclear. Germline CDR1 MNHEY, CDR2 SVGEGT. The V end was cut by 6 bases, the J end by 4 bases, with 10 bases between. The CDR3 has 12 residues. The CDR3 reads CASSRHTYEQYF. CDR3 nucleotide sequence: TGTGCCAGCAGCAGACATACATACGAGCAGTACTTC.

This clone was counted a single time. The chain is built from TRBV2 and TRBJ2-4; D gene ambiguous. Looked up from germline, CDR1 is SNHLY and CDR2 is FYNNEI. This CDR3 region has 13 residues. Trimming pared 0 bases from V and 7 bases from J, leaving 7 bases between. The chain's CDR3 is CASSEALVNIQYF. In nucleotides, the CDR3 is TGTGCCAGCAGTGAAGCGCTTGTGAACATTCAGTACTTC.

This rearrangement joins TRBV29-1 to TRBJ1-2; possibly TRBD1 for D (6 bases). The germline V gene encodes CDR1 SQVTM and CDR2 ANQGSEA. Trimming removed 6 bases from V and 4 bases from J, with 24 bases in between. The CDR3 runs to 16 residues. The CDR3: CSVPEGGSTSRYGYTF. For the CDR3, the DNA is TGCAGCGTCCCCGAGGGGGGCTCCACCTCTCGCTATGGCTACACCTTC.

The rearrangement uses TRBV19 and TRBJ2-7; 11 bases are shared with TRBD1. The germline CDR1 and CDR2 sequences are LNHDA and SQIVND (reference sequence). This CDR3 is 16 amino acids long. J was trimmed by 3 bases and V by 5 bases; bases with no gene match: 9. The CDR3, as DNA: TGTGCCAGTAGTGTTCGCGGACAGGGGGCATACTACGAGCAGTACTTC. It yields the protein CASSVRGQGAYYEQYF. Full variable domain (rest looked up from reference TRBV19 and TRBJ2-7): DGGITQSPKYLFRKEGQNVTLSCEQNLNHDAMYWYRQDPGQGLRLIYYSQIVNDFQKGDIAEGYSVSREKKESFPLTVTSAQKNPTAFYLCASSVRGQGAYYEQYFGPGTRLTVT.

The chain employs TRBV5-1 and TRBJ2-7; TRBD2 matches at 8 bases. The trim removed 1 base at V and 5 bases at J, leaving 11 bases unmatched. The CDR3 loop spans 16 amino acids. Germline CDR1 SGHRS, CDR2 YFSETQ. CDR3 nucleotides: TGCGCCAGCAGCTTGTGGTTAGCGGGATCGGGAGACGAGCAGTACTTC. It codes for CASSLWLAGSGDEQYF.

V is TRBV7-7 and J is TRBJ1-1; D is perhaps TRBD1 (5 bases). From germline, CDR1 is SSHAT and CDR2 FNYEAQ (reference sequence). This CDR3 contains 13 residues. The V gene lost 2 bases and the J gene lost 3 bases, with 7 bases spanning the gap. The DNA for the CDR3 is TGTGCCAGCAGCTTAAGCAGGGACACTGAAGCTTTCTTT. Translation gives CASSLSRDTEAFF.